The next 21 T cell receptor beta chains were all read from a single sample in a study of T cells in Graves' hyperthyroidism and ophthalmopathy. Amplification yielded TCR beta CDR3 regions, with RNA transcripts as the source. A first-round RT-PCR of the TCR CDR3 used the HTBI primer set. MiXCR was run by TCRdb on the multiplex PCR reads, yielding one entry per CDR3 protein. The data contain hundreds of thousands of distinct CDR3 sequences, over 15% of them singletons. The sequencing sample was made of blood. These receptors all come from a woman between 18 and 30 years old with Graves' hyperthyroidism.

Ten or more counts support this clonotype. The J gene is TRBJ2-7, the V gene TRBV12-3 or TRBV12-4, with D uncertain. Deletions cut 1 base from V and 4 bases from J, with 8 bases between. CDR3 length: 13 residues. The CDR3 sequence is CASSLGGRYEQYF. The CDR3 DNA is TGTGCCAGCAGTTTAGGCGGAAGATACGAGCAGTACTTC.

The V gene is TRBV9, the J gene TRBJ2-5; D remains unclear. The length of the CDR3 is 12 residues. Trimming left V 3 bases short and J 5 bases short, with 8 bases between. Germline V CDR1 and CDR2: SGDLS, YYNGEE. The CDR3 DNA follows: TGTGCCAGCAGCGGGCCCTCGGAGACCCAGTACTTC. It is translated as CASSGPSETQYF.

This clonotype was observed a few times. The rearrangement joins TRBV6-7 to TRBJ1-1, with TRBD1 as a possible D gene (5 bases). TRBV6-7 has ORF status, its function being uncertain. The V gene lost 0 bases and the J gene lost 4 bases, with 9 bases spanning the gap. This CDR3 spans 14 amino acids. The CDR3 coding sequence is TGTGCCAGCAGTTACTCCTGGGACCGCACTGAAGCTTTCTTT. This codes for CASSYSWDRTEAFF.

This clonotype was seen a handful of times. One end of the junction varies from germline; a read error may be responsible. The chain uses TRBV28 and TRBJ2-7; a weak D match, TRBD1 (6 bases). The CDR3 contains 14 residues. Germline lookup yields CDR1 MDHEN and CDR2 SYDVKM. The CDR3 region is CASSYGDTSCEQYF. Written as DNA, the CDR3 is TGTGCCAGCAGTTACGGGGACACCTCCTGCGAGCAGTACTTC.

This clonotype was observed many times. In DNA, the CDR3 is TGTGCCAGCAGTTTTCTGCGTACTAGCGGGGGACTGTCCTACAATGAGCAGTTCTTC. This translates into CASSFLRTSGGLSYNEQFF. This chain connects TRBV12-3 or TRBV12-4 to TRBJ2-1, with 11 bases that match TRBD2. The CDR3 sequence is 19 residues long. V trimming: 3 bases; J trimming: 1 base; junction bases outside the gene matches: 11.

There are many counts of this clonotype. The J gene is TRBJ2-5, the V gene TRBV7-9, with D possibly matching TRBD2 (5 bases). In germline, CDR1 is SEHNR, CDR2 FQNEAQ (reference sequence). V shed 8 bases and J shed 5 bases, with 15 bases lying between them. The CDR3 has 13 residues. The CDR3: CASALDSVETQYF. CDR3 in DNA: TGTGCCAGCGCCTTGGACTCCGTGGAGACCCAGTACTTC.

The chain recombines TRBV4-3 with TRBJ2-2; no clear D gene. The CDR3 spans 14 residues. Trimming removed 1 base at V and 6 bases at J, with 9 bases between. Germline V gives CDR1 LGHNA, CDR2 YSLEER. CDR3 in DNA: TGCGCCAGCAGCCAAGGTTCGAATGCCGGGGAGCTGTTTTTT. Protein product: CASSQGSNAGELFF.

Ten or more counts support this clonotype. CDR3 sequence (DNA): TGTGCCAGCAGTTTACGGGCCAGAACCTACGAGCAGTACTTC. As protein: CASSLRARTYEQYF. V usage is TRBV12-3 or TRBV12-4 and J usage is TRBJ2-7; unclear D gene. The CDR3 has 14 amino acids. The V end was cut by 2 bases, the J end by 2 bases, with 10 bases between.

This chain uses TRBV11-3 with TRBJ2-1; TRBD2 agrees at 10 bases. Germline assignment: CDR1 SGHNT and CDR2 YENEEA. V shed 8 bases and J 3 bases; nucleotides not matched to a gene: 7. This CDR3 spans 15 amino acids. The CDR3 loop reads CASGASGGHYNEQFF. DNA of the CDR3: TGTGCCAGCGGGGCTAGCGGGGGCCACTACAATGAGCAGTTCTTC.

The V and J genes are TRBV11-3 and TRBJ2-5, with TRBD1 matching over 8 bases. The CDR3 totals 14 residues. Trimming at V came to 6 bases and at J to 7 bases, leaving 10 bases not matched to a gene. Germline V CDR1 and CDR2: SGHNT, YENEEA. The CDR3 is CASSPGTGVGTQYF. In DNA, the CDR3 is TGTGCCAGCAGTCCCGGGACAGGTGTTGGGACCCAGTACTTC.

As concerns this clonotype: One end of the junction is discordant with germline, which a read error may explain. The chain joins TRBV30 to TRBJ2-3; D perhaps matches TRBD1 (6 bases). The length of the CDR3 is 15 residues. Germline V gene lookup returns CDR1 GTSNPN and CDR2 SVGIG (reference sequence). In DNA form, the CDR3 reads TGTGCCTGGAGTTTAGGGACACGTAGCACAGATACGCGGTATTTT. It encodes CAWSLGTRSTDTRYF.

The V call is TRBV3-1, the J call TRBJ2-3; 12 nucleotides match TRBD2. The CDR3 loop spans 17 amino acids. J was trimmed by 6 bases and V by 0 bases; bases with no gene match: 7. CDR1 LGHDT and CDR2 YNNKEL come from the germline V gene (reference sequence). CDR3 amino acids: CASSQDLLAGGSDTQYF. CDR3 in DNA: TGTGCCAGCAGCCAAGATCTTCTAGCGGGGGGGAGCGATACGCAGTATTTT.

This clonotype was seen repeatedly, ten times or more. The DNA of the CDR3 is TGTGCCAGCAGCTCCTCGACTAGCGGGGGAATATACGAGCAGTACTTC. Residues: CASSSSTSGGIYEQYF. This chain connects TRBV7-9 to TRBJ2-7, with 12 bases that match TRBD2. CDR3 length: 16 residues. Germline CDR1 reads SEHNR; CDR2 reads FQNEAQ (reference sequence). The junction had 8 bases not matched to a gene; V was cut back by 4 bases and J by 4 bases.

V usage is TRBV27 and J usage is TRBJ2-3; 9 positions agree with TRBD2. CDR3 size: 16 residues. Trimming at V came to 6 bases and at J to 1 base, leaving 8 bases not matched to a gene. Germline V CDR1 and CDR2: MNHEY, SMNVEV (reference sequence). This CDR3 is CASSHREREGTDTQYF. In nucleotides, the CDR3 is TGTGCCAGCAGCCACCGAGAGCGGGAGGGCACAGATACGCAGTATTTT.

This chain connects TRBV6-1 to TRBJ1-2, with 7 bases fitting TRBD1. Germline V gene sequence: CDR1 MNHNS, CDR2 SASEGT. CDR3 size: 19 residues. V trimming: 5 bases; J trimming: 4 bases; junction bases outside the gene matches: 22. This CDR3 is CASSSPGQTGPRFSYGYTF. The CDR3 DNA reads as TGTGCCAGCAGTTCTCCTGGACAGACAGGGCCAAGGTTTAGCTATGGCTACACCTTC.

This clonotype was seen more than once but under ten times. The CDR3 DNA reads TGTGCCAGCAGCCCCTCGAGTTCCGGGACTCTTGTTGAAGCTTTCTTT. It yields the protein CASSPSSSGTLVEAFF. The V call is TRBV7-9, the J call TRBJ1-1; a weak D match, TRBD1 (5 bases). V was clipped by 5 bases and J by 7 bases, with 23 bases between them. The CDR3 loop spans 16 amino acids. The germline V gene has CDR1 SEHNR and CDR2 FQNEAQ (reference sequence).

This clonotype was observed a few times. The rearrangement uses TRBV29-1 and TRBJ1-1; 7 bases match TRBD1. V lost 6 bases to trimming and J lost 12 bases; unmatched junction nucleotides: 10. The V gene's germline CDR1 is SQVTM and CDR2 ANQGSEA. The CDR3 spans 11 residues. CDR3 amino acids: CSVGEQGRTFF. Written as DNA, the CDR3 is TGCAGCGTGGGGGAACAGGGGAGAACTTTCTTT.

At least ten counts were recorded for this clonotype. V usage is TRBV20-1 and J usage is TRBJ1-5; D might be TRBD1 (5 bases). CDR3 length: 14 residues. Trimming took off 3 bases at V and 2 bases at J, with 11 bases between the two ends. Germline CDR1 is DFQATT and CDR2 is SNEGSKA (reference sequence). CDR3 in amino acids: CSASAPGGNQPQHF. The CDR3 DNA follows: TGCAGTGCTAGTGCGCCGGGGGGCAATCAGCCCCAGCATTTT.

The chain carries TRBV18 and TRBJ2-1; TRBD1 is a possible D gene (6 bases). Germline CDR1 reads KGHSH; CDR2 reads LQKENI. Trimming shortened V by 3 bases and J by 10 bases, and 10 bases separated the two germline ends. This CDR3 has 12 residues. CDR3 protein: CASSPVTGEQFF. In DNA, the CDR3 is TGTGCCAGCTCACCTGTTACAGGGGAGCAGTTCTTC.

This clonotype was detected many times. V is TRBV5-1 and J is TRBJ2-7; 8 bases fit TRBD1. Germline values: CDR1 SGHRS, CDR2 YFSETQ. This CDR3 spans 15 amino acids. The V segment lost 0 bases and the J segment 2 bases; nucleotides outside the gene matches: 4. In nucleotides, the CDR3 is TGCGCCAGCAGCTTGGAGGGACAGGAGACCTACGAGCAGTACTTC. Its protein is CASSLEGQETYEQYF.

The chain joins TRBV2 to TRBJ2-7; 8 positions agree with TRBD2. Germline V gene lookup returns CDR1 SNHLY and CDR2 FYNNEI. With 6 bases clipped from V and 6 bases from J, the junction kept 13 bases outside the gene matches. CDR3 length: 15 amino acids. CDR3 DNA sequence: TGTGCCAGCAGCCAAAGTCCCATTACTAGCGGCGAGCAGTACTTC. Amino acid sequence: CASSQSPITSGEQYF.